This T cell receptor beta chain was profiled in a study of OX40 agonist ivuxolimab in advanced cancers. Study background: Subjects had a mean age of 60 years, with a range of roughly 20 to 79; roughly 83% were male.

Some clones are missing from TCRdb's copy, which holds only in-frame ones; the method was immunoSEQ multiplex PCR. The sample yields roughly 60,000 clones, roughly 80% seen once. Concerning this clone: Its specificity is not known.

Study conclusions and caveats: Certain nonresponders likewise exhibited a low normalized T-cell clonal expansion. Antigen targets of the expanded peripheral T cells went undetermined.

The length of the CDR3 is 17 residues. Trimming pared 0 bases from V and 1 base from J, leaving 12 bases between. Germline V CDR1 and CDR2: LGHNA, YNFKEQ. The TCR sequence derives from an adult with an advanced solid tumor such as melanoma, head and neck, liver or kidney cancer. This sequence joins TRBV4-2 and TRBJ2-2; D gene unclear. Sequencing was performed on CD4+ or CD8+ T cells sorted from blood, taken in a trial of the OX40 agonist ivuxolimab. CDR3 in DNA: TGTGCCAGCAGCCAAGACCAAGGACGTATGAACACCGGGGAGCTGTTTTTT. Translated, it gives CASSQDQGRMNTGELFF.